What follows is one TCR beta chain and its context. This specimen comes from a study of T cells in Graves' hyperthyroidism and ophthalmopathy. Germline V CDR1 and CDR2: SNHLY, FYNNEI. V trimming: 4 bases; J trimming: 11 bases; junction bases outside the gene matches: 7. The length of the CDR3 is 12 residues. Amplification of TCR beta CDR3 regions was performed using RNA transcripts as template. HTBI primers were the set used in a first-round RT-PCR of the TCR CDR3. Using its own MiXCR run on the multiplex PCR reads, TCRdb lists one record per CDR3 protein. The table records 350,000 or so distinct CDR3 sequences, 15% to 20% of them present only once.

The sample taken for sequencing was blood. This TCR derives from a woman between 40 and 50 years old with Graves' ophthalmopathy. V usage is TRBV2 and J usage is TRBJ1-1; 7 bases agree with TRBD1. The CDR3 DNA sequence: TGTGCCAGCAGTGCAGGGGGGTATTTGGCTTTCTTT. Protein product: CASSAGGYLAFF.